A selection of T cell receptor beta chains follows, all from one sample in a study of regulatory T cells in long-lasting Graves disease. TCRdb recomputed calls from the multiplex PCR reads with MiXCR, one row per CDR3 protein. This repertoire shows 620,000 or so distinct CDR3 sequences, 16% found once; its top ten account for around 18%. These data were likewise used in another study, on T cells in Graves' hyperthyroidism and ophthalmopathy.

The sequenced sample was peripheral blood mononuclear cells (PBMCs), obtained at new diagnosis, from a patient treated with antithyroid drugs. The receptor set was obtained from a woman between 25 and 40 years old with Graves disease. The CDR3 runs from the conserved cysteine through the conserved F or W.

V gene: TRBV5-1; J gene: TRBJ2-1; CDR3 protein: CASSLGSDNEQFF
V gene: TRBV5-5; J gene: TRBJ2-6; CDR3 protein: CASSWGSGTGANVLTF
V gene: TRBV18; J gene: TRBJ1-3; CDR3 protein: CASSPAYSGNTIYF
V gene: TRBV7-6; J gene: TRBJ2-1; CDR3 protein: CASSLALVIGGLYNEQFF
V gene: TRBV7-9; J gene: TRBJ1-3; CDR3 protein: CASSLKDLPGNTIYF
V gene: TRBV5-1; J gene: TRBJ2-1; CDR3 protein: CASSNLGSGGYNEQFF
V gene: TRBV12-3/TRBV12-4; J gene: TRBJ1-1; CDR3 protein: CASSTMNLNTEAFF
V gene: TRBV7-9; J gene: TRBJ2-1; CDR3 protein: CASSGSVLVGNEQFF
V gene: TRBV30; J gene: TRBJ2-3; CDR3 protein: CAWSLSGVRDTQYF
V gene: TRBV7-9; J gene: TRBJ1-1; CDR3 protein: CASSLAGTHTEAFF
V gene: TRBV2; J gene: TRBJ2-1; CDR3 protein: CASELGGAPFNEQFF